The 27 T cell receptor beta chains presented below share a single source sample, sequenced in a study of cytomegalovirus exposure and HLA in healthy donors. 60 Vbeta and 13 Jbeta primers were used in PCR. Profiling relied on immunoSEQ multiplex PCR, and the TCRdb table lists in-frame clones only, not all of them. The repertoire holds 120,000 or so clones, with roughly 80% as singletons. Input material: PBMCs. Receptor source: a man between 18 and 35 years old in good health and CMV-seropositive.

The chain links TRBV6-1 to TRBJ2-6; no firm D call. Germline CDR1 is MNHNS and CDR2 is SASEGT. There are 15 residues in the CDR3. Trimming removed 4 bases at V and 0 bases at J, with 7 bases between. The CDR3 protein is CASSALSSGANVLTF. CDR3 coding DNA: TGTGCCAGCAGTGCTCTGAGCTCTGGGGCCAACGTCCTGACTTTC.

The chain uses TRBV6-1 and TRBJ2-3; D call uncertain. V lost 6 bases to trimming and J lost 2 bases, with 12 bases between them. CDR1 MNHNS and CDR2 SASEGT come from the germline V gene. This CDR3 has 14 residues. CDR3 nucleotide sequence: TGTGCCAGCAGACTATACCGTGACACAGATACGCAGTATTTT. This encodes CASRLYRDTDTQYF.

The table lists this clone with a count of one. The V and J genes are TRBV7-9 and TRBJ2-5; 8 bases are a match to TRBD2. With the DNA end fitting TRBJ2-7 better, the J assignment may be wrong. Looked up from germline, CDR1 is SEHNR and CDR2 is FQNEAQ (reference sequence). The CDR3 is 15 amino acids. CDR3 sequence: CASSPRAGAGYEQYF. As DNA, the CDR3 is TGTGCCAGCAGCCCGAGAGCGGGAGCAGGGTACGAGCAGTACTTC.

This chain connects TRBV2 to TRBJ1-2, with 8 bases fitting TRBD1. The J segment lost 0 bases and the V segment lost 2 bases, leaving 5 bases of the junction unmatched. This CDR3 contains 16 residues. In germline, CDR1 is SNHLY, CDR2 FYNNEI. CDR3 nucleotides: TGTGCCAGCAGTGAAAGGGACAGGATATCTAACTATGGCTACACCTTC. It encodes CASSERDRISNYGYTF.

This clone was seen more than once but under ten times. The chain carries TRBV7-9 and TRBJ1-1, with 7 positions matching TRBD1. CDR3 length: 14 amino acids. CDR1 and CDR2 (germline): SEHNR, FQNEAQ (reference sequence). The ends lost 3 bases at V and 3 bases at J; junction bases unmatched: 4. This CDR3 is CASSLGQTYTEAFF. The CDR3 DNA is TGTGCCAGCAGCTTGGGACAGACCTACACTGAAGCTTTCTTT.

As DNA, the CDR3 is TGTGCCAGTAGTATATCCGCACAGGTTCTCTATGGCTACACCTTC. Protein: CASSISAQVLYGYTF. The V and J genes are TRBV19 and TRBJ1-2, with a weak D call TRBD1 (5 bases). V was cut by 2 bases and J by 4 bases, with 14 bases left in between. CDR1 and CDR2 (germline): LNHDA, SQIVND (reference sequence). The CDR3 consists of 15 residues.

This chain uses TRBV19 with TRBJ2-3, with 7 bases fitting TRBD2. CDR3 length: 14 amino acids. Germline V gene sequence: CDR1 LNHDA, CDR2 SQIVND (reference sequence). V lost 6 bases to trimming and J lost 8 bases; unmatched junction nucleotides: 11. The CDR3 DNA is TGTGCCAGTAGACAGGAGGGCGGGAGTGGTACGCAGTATTTT. The encoded protein is CASRQEGGSGTQYF.

The V gene is TRBV7-2, the J gene TRBJ1-2; weak D call: TRBD1 (6 bases). This CDR3 is built from 17 residues. CDR1 SGHTA and CDR2 FQGNSA come from the germline V gene. V was clipped by 3 bases and J by 8 bases, with 25 bases between them. In DNA, the CDR3 is TGTGCCAGCAGCTTGTGGGGGCCTAAAACAGATCTGGGGGGCTACACCTTC. Encoded protein: CASSLWGPKTDLGGYTF.

The chain has TRBV5-4 and TRBJ1-1; D is ambiguous. V lost 1 base to trimming and J lost 0 bases, with 4 bases between them. In germline, CDR1 is SGHNT, CDR2 YYREEE (reference sequence). The CDR3 runs to 13 residues. The CDR3 DNA reads TGTGCCAGCAGCTTGACAGTGAACACTGAAGCTTTCTTT. Translating gives CASSLTVNTEAFF.

This chain joins TRBV5-6 and TRBJ2-3, with 7 bases matching TRBD2. After removal of 5 bases from V and 0 bases from J, the junction contained 9 bases not matched to a gene. The CDR3 runs to 16 residues. The V gene's germline CDR1 is SGHDT and CDR2 YYEEEE. Here the CDR3 DNA reads TGTGCCAGCAGTGACCTAGCGGCTACTAGCACAGATACGCAGTATTTT. It is translated as CASSDLAATSTDTQYF. The complete variable domain, with remaining parts taken from reference TRBV5-6 and TRBJ2-3, reads DAGVTQSPTHLIKTRGQQVTLRCSPKSGHDTVSWYQQALGQGPQFIFQYYEEEERQRGNFPDRFSGHQFPNYSSELNVNALLLGDSALYLCASSDLAATSTDTQYFGPGTRLTVL.

V and J are TRBV5-6 and TRBJ1-6; perhaps TRBD1 as D (5 bases). The CDR3 spans 18 residues. Germline V gene lookup returns CDR1 SGHDT and CDR2 YYEEEE. V was pared by 4 bases and J by 1 base, with 18 bases between. This CDR3 is CASSEKWGSRSYNSPLHF. The CDR3 DNA is TGTGCCAGCAGCGAAAAATGGGGCTCACGGTCCTATAATTCACCCCTCCACTTT.

The gene calls are TRBV9 and TRBJ1-2; D remains unclear. The V and J ends lost 4 bases and 4 bases respectively, with 5 bases between them. In germline, CDR1 is SGDLS, CDR2 YYNGEE. CDR3 length: 11 residues. CDR3 sequence reads: CASSTSYGYTF. For the CDR3, the DNA is TGTGCCAGCAGCACGAGCTATGGCTACACCTTC. Combining the CDR3 with reference TRBV9 and TRBJ1-2 gives the whole variable domain DSGVTQTPKHLITATGQRVTLRCSPRSGDLSVYWYQQSLDQGLQFLIQYYNGEERAKGNILERFSAQQFPDLHSELNLSSLELGDSALYFCASSTSYGYTFGSGTRLTVV.

This clone was seen a handful of times. The gene calls are TRBV5-6 and TRBJ2-7; D perhaps matches TRBD1 (5 bases). Looked up from germline, CDR1 is SGHDT and CDR2 is YYEEEE. This CDR3 has 14 amino acids. V was clipped by 2 bases and J by 0 bases, with 9 bases between them. CDR3 in amino acids: CASSFDSLSYEQYF. CDR3 DNA sequence: TGTGCCAGCAGCTTCGACAGCCTCTCCTACGAGCAGTACTTC.

The chain joins TRBV29-1 to TRBJ2-3; perhaps TRBD1 as D (7 bases). This CDR3 contains 14 residues. From germline, CDR1 is SQVTM and CDR2 ANQGSEA. Trimming took 6 bases from V and 4 from J, leaving 17 bases between them. This CDR3 is CSVNPVRGADTQYF. The CDR3, as DNA: TGCAGCGTAAACCCGGTCAGGGGGGCAGATACGCAGTATTTT.

The chain is built from TRBV7-2 and TRBJ1-1; no reliable D call. CDR1 and CDR2 (germline): SGHTA, FQGNSA. CDR3 size: 14 residues. Trimming removed 6 bases from V and 5 bases from J, with 16 bases in between. The CDR3 sequence is CASSYAGSSTEAFF. In nucleotides, the CDR3 is TGTGCCAGCAGTTATGCGGGCTCCTCAACTGAAGCTTTCTTT.

This clone has just one count. The chain uses TRBV19 and TRBJ1-5; D not resolved. Germline values: CDR1 LNHDA, CDR2 SQIVND (reference sequence). The V gene lost 0 bases and the J gene lost 11 bases, with 14 bases spanning the gap. The CDR3 has 14 amino acids. The CDR3 is CASSIEGRGGSQHF. The CDR3 DNA is TGTGCCAGTAGTATAGAGGGCCGGGGTGGGTCCCAGCATTTT.

This clone was seen a single time. V and J are TRBV5-1 and TRBJ1-4; TRBD1 matches at 7 bases. V lost 4 bases, J lost 7 bases, and 7 bases stayed unmatched. Germline CDR1 and CDR2: SGHRS and YFSETQ. The length of the CDR3 is 14 residues. The CDR3 nucleotides are TGCGCCAGCAGCCAGACAGGGTTAAGTGAAAAACTGTTTTTT. Residues: CASSQTGLSEKLFF.

The chain links TRBV5-1 to TRBJ1-1; 8 bases align to TRBD1. Germline V CDR1 and CDR2: SGHRS, YFSETQ. The CDR3 has 15 residues. Germline trimming cut 4 bases from V and 5 bases from J; bases unmatched to any gene: 10. DNA for the CDR3: TGCGCCAGCAGCCATGACCGGACAGGGAGGACTGAAGCTTTCTTT. Amino acid sequence: CASSHDRTGRTEAFF. The full variable domain, its missing parts supplied by reference TRBV5-1 and TRBJ1-1, is KAGVTQTPRYLIKTRGQQVTLSCSPISGHRSVSWYQQTPGQGLQFLFEYFSETQRNKGNFPGRFSGRQFSNSRSEMNVSTLELGDSALYLCASSHDRTGRTEAFFGQGTRLTVV.

V is TRBV29-1 and J is TRBJ2-4, with D maybe TRBD1 (5 bases). This CDR3 region has 10 residues. Per the germline V gene, CDR1 is SQVTM and CDR2 is ANQGSEA. Trimming removed 6 bases from V and 13 bases from J, with 13 bases in between. DNA for the CDR3: TGCAGCGTCGGCGGACAATCCCAGTACTTC. It is translated as CSVGGQSQYF. The full variable domain, with the rest looked up from reference TRBV29-1 and TRBJ2-4, is SAVISQKPSRDICQRGTSLTIQCQVDSQVTMMFWYRQQPGQSLTLIATANQGSEATYESGFVIDKFPISRPNLTFSTLTVSNMSPEDSSIYLCSVGGQSQYFGAGTRLSVL.

V usage is TRBV5-1 and J usage is TRBJ2-3, with a possible D match to TRBD2 (7 bases). CDR1 is SGHRS, CDR2 YFSETQ, per germline. V was shortened by 0 bases and J by 5 bases, with 13 bases between the two germline ends. The CDR3 consists of 15 residues. CDR3 sequence: CASSLGTGGQDTQYF. CDR3 nucleotide sequence: TGCGCCAGCAGCTTGGGTACGGGGGGCCAAGATACGCAGTATTTT.

The gene calls are TRBV15 and TRBJ1-6; D is uncertain. The CDR3 runs to 17 residues. Germline values: CDR1 LNHNV, CDR2 YYDKDF (reference sequence). Trimming cost V 1 base and J 5 bases, with 15 bases left between them. The CDR3 reads CATSRVVGVRDNSPLHF. DNA for the CDR3: TGTGCCACCAGCAGAGTCGTCGGGGTAAGAGATAATTCACCCCTCCACTTT.

The chain carries TRBV19 and TRBJ1-1, with 10 bases lining up with TRBD1. The CDR3 contains 18 residues. Germline V gene sequence: CDR1 LNHDA, CDR2 SQIVND (reference sequence). Trimming took 3 bases from V and 4 from J; bases not matched to a gene: 14. The CDR3 nucleotides are TGTGCCAGTAGTATCCGGCCGGGACAGGGGAAAAGTGGCACTGAAGCTTTCTTT. This translates into CASSIRPGQGKSGTEAFF.

The chain recombines TRBV5-1 with TRBJ1-1, with D hard to call. The germline gives CDR1 SGHRS, CDR2 YFSETQ. The CDR3 consists of 15 residues. V shed 0 bases and J shed 0 bases, with 9 bases lying between them. The CDR3 DNA follows: TGCGCCAGCAGCTTGGGGGTGGGCATGAACACTGAAGCTTTCTTT. Its translation: CASSLGVGMNTEAFF.

This clone was observed a single time. The rearrangement joins TRBV9 to TRBJ2-7, with 8 bases identical to TRBD1. This CDR3 region has 14 residues. From germline, CDR1 is SGDLS and CDR2 YYNGEE. V was clipped by 4 bases and J by 6 bases; unmatched bases: 9. CDR3 amino acids: CASSSGQGPLEQYF. CDR3 sequence (DNA): TGTGCCAGCAGCTCAGGACAGGGTCCCCTCGAGCAGTACTTC.

CDR3 protein: CAWRGGNTEAFF. CDR3 coding DNA: TGTGCCTGGAGAGGCGGGAACACTGAAGCTTTCTTT. J is TRBJ1-1 and V is TRBV30; D not certain. Germline CDR1 reads GTSNPN; CDR2 reads SVGIG (reference sequence). The CDR3 runs to 12 residues. Trimming removed 3 bases from V and 1 base from J, with 6 bases in between.

This clone was recorded once. The chain uses TRBV6-5 and TRBJ1-1, with TRBD1 matching 11 bases. V gave up 5 bases and J gave up 0 bases; unmatched junction bases: 2. CDR3 size: 15 residues. Germline V CDR1 and CDR2: MNHEY, SVGAGI. The CDR3 nucleotides read TGTGCCAGCAGTCCGGACAGGGGGCTGAACACTGAAGCTTTCTTT. Translated: CASSPDRGLNTEAFF.

This chain uses TRBV4-1 with TRBJ1-2; weak D call: TRBD1 (6 bases). This CDR3 has 14 amino acids. V was trimmed by 1 base and J by 4 bases, leaving 10 bases between them. CDR1 and CDR2 (germline): MGHRA, YSYEKL. As DNA, the CDR3 is TGCGCCAGCAGCCAAGTAGCGGGGGCCTATGGCTACACCTTC. Protein: CASSQVAGAYGYTF.